This is a list of T cell receptor beta chains from one sample in a study of CXCR3-negative and CXCR3-positive naive CD8 T cells. For each CDR3 protein, TCRdb gives one entry from its re-call of the 5' RACE reads, without DNA. With 4,500 to 6,000 distinct CDR3 sequences in the sample, the ten largest clones hold about 1.7%. Sequenced material: naive CXCR3+ CD8+ T cells from blood. These receptor sequences come from a human donor in good health. Some clones in this sample may be carry-over from other donors' samples. The CDR3 runs from the conserved cysteine through the conserved F or W. The order of the fields is V gene, clone size, J gene, CDR3 protein. Size values are once, few and many counts, or a class for expanded clones, and some rows have none.

v_call: TRBV6-2/TRBV6-3; clone_size: medium-sized; j_call: TRBJ2-2; cdr3_aa: CASSAGTGVTGELFF
v_call: TRBV29-1; clone_size: -; j_call: TRBJ1-2; cdr3_aa: CSDAPQGRSNYGYTF
v_call: TRBV27; clone_size: -; j_call: TRBJ2-1; cdr3_aa: CASSPPGHIPHEQFF
v_call: TRBV24-1; clone_size: -; j_call: TRBJ2-1; cdr3_aa: CATSDPGLHYNEQFF
v_call: TRBV27; clone_size: -; j_call: TRBJ2-5; cdr3_aa: CASSYSGGYQETQYF
v_call: TRBV29-1; clone_size: -; j_call: TRBJ2-1; cdr3_aa: CSVDGTSLNEQFF
v_call: TRBV15; clone_size: -; j_call: TRBJ1-1; cdr3_aa: CATSRDPPFINTEAFF
v_call: TRBV29-1; clone_size: -; j_call: TRBJ1-2; cdr3_aa: CSVPDRANGYTF
v_call: TRBV11-2; clone_size: -; j_call: TRBJ2-5; cdr3_aa: CASSFQRAEETQYF
v_call: TRBV4-1; clone_size: medium-sized; j_call: TRBJ1-1; cdr3_aa: CASSQGEQSEAFF
v_call: TRBV13; clone_size: medium-sized; j_call: TRBJ1-1; cdr3_aa: CASSIGTEIEAFF
v_call: TRBV25-1; clone_size: medium-sized; j_call: TRBJ1-3; cdr3_aa: CASSEEASSGNTIYF
v_call: TRBV2; clone_size: -; j_call: TRBJ1-5; cdr3_aa: CASSETESYSNQPQHF
v_call: TRBV7-9; clone_size: -; j_call: TRBJ1-1; cdr3_aa: CASSPLEGAAFF
v_call: TRBV29-1; clone_size: medium-sized; j_call: TRBJ1-1; cdr3_aa: CSVEGHTNTEAFF
v_call: TRBV29-1; clone_size: medium-sized; j_call: TRBJ2-3; cdr3_aa: CSVETSGSTDTQYF
v_call: TRBV29-1; clone_size: medium-sized; j_call: TRBJ2-7; cdr3_aa: CSVEERTSSYEQYF
v_call: TRBV7-8; clone_size: medium-sized; j_call: TRBJ1-4; cdr3_aa: CASSPTGINEKLFF
v_call: TRBV13; clone_size: -; j_call: TRBJ2-2; cdr3_aa: CASSLGPPSGELFF
v_call: TRBV13; clone_size: medium-sized; j_call: TRBJ2-7; cdr3_aa: CASSLYDQAAYEQYF